These T cell receptor beta chains were read from a single sample in a study of T cells of healthy individuals. MiXCR, applied by TCRdb to the 5' RACE reads, yields one record per CDR3 protein. The profile shows 55,000 to 65,000 distinct CDR3 sequences, about 16% of them singletons. These receptors were obtained from a human donor in good health. The conserved cysteine and the conserved F or W are not part of the CDR3 here. The D gene is left open where the match is weak.

j_gene: TRBJ2-1; v_gene: TRBV21-1; d_gene: .; CDR3aa: ASSKVPAGGNGEQF
j_gene: TRBJ2-1; v_gene: TRBV12-3/TRBV12-4; d_gene: TRBD2; CDR3aa: ASRPSGGTPGF
j_gene: TRBJ2-1; v_gene: TRBV20-1; d_gene: TRBD2; CDR3aa: SARETSGGSNEQF
j_gene: TRBJ2-5; v_gene: TRBV27; d_gene: TRBD2; CDR3aa: ASSFTLAGEETQY
j_gene: TRBJ1-4; v_gene: TRBV5-1; d_gene: TRBD1; CDR3aa: ASSRTGDQEKLF
j_gene: TRBJ2-1; v_gene: TRBV30; d_gene: TRBD2; CDR3aa: AWVSGTSANNEQF
j_gene: TRBJ2-7; v_gene: TRBV9; d_gene: TRBD1; CDR3aa: ASSEGDSFLVQY
j_gene: TRBJ1-2; v_gene: TRBV12-3/TRBV12-4; d_gene: .; CDR3aa: ASSFSGYGYT
j_gene: TRBJ2-7; v_gene: TRBV5-1; d_gene: TRBD1; CDR3aa: ASSLGTGITYEQY
j_gene: TRBJ2-3; v_gene: TRBV9; d_gene: TRBD2; CDR3aa: ASSPRGGLAGVEAQY
j_gene: TRBJ2-2; v_gene: TRBV11-2; d_gene: .; CDR3aa: ASSFPTTGQNRNTGELF
j_gene: TRBJ1-2; v_gene: TRBV27; d_gene: TRBD1; CDR3aa: ASSSAGTGMGYGYT
j_gene: TRBJ2-7; v_gene: TRBV20-1; d_gene: TRBD2; CDR3aa: SAQKAGAPYEQY
j_gene: TRBJ2-5; v_gene: TRBV3-1; d_gene: .; CDR3aa: ASSQSHQETQY
j_gene: TRBJ2-1; v_gene: TRBV7-6; d_gene: TRBD2; CDR3aa: ASSPRTSAYNEQF
j_gene: TRBJ1-6; v_gene: TRBV4-3; d_gene: .; CDR3aa: ASSQEYVGNSPLH
j_gene: TRBJ2-3; v_gene: TRBV6-4; d_gene: TRBD2; CDR3aa: ASSLSSGGVPDTQY
j_gene: TRBJ2-3; v_gene: TRBV7-6; d_gene: TRBD2; CDR3aa: ASSLVAGEGGVDTQY
j_gene: TRBJ2-3; v_gene: TRBV20-1; d_gene: TRBD2; CDR3aa: SAIEREAAGTQY
j_gene: TRBJ2-7; v_gene: TRBV12-3/TRBV12-4; d_gene: .; CDR3aa: ASSLDVGRSYEQY
j_gene: TRBJ2-7; v_gene: TRBV5-1; d_gene: .; CDR3aa: ASSVRGGLTYEQY
j_gene: TRBJ2-7; v_gene: TRBV7-3; d_gene: .; CDR3aa: ASSQWRGPSYEQY
j_gene: TRBJ1-2; v_gene: TRBV7-2; d_gene: .; CDR3aa: ASSSGGGGYT
j_gene: TRBJ2-7; v_gene: TRBV7-6; d_gene: TRBD2; CDR3aa: ASSPGTSGPSYEQY
j_gene: TRBJ1-1; v_gene: TRBV20-1; d_gene: .; CDR3aa: SAKGGRTPIALSSEAF
j_gene: TRBJ1-2; v_gene: TRBV20-1; d_gene: .; CDR3aa: SVGPYT
j_gene: TRBJ2-3; v_gene: TRBV4-1; d_gene: .; CDR3aa: ASSQDQDTQY
j_gene: TRBJ1-1; v_gene: TRBV6-5; d_gene: .; CDR3aa: ASRQGMAEAF
j_gene: TRBJ2-2; v_gene: TRBV7-8; d_gene: .; CDR3aa: ASSPPGNPNTGELF
j_gene: TRBJ1-4; v_gene: TRBV7-2; d_gene: .; CDR3aa: ACARQGSEKLF
j_gene: TRBJ1-5; v_gene: TRBV5-1; d_gene: .; CDR3aa: ASSLKGPGNQPQH
j_gene: TRBJ2-1; v_gene: TRBV9; d_gene: .; CDR3aa: ASSVDRGNEQF
j_gene: TRBJ2-2; v_gene: TRBV7-2; d_gene: .; CDR3aa: ASSPRSLGFTGELF
j_gene: TRBJ2-2; v_gene: TRBV5-1; d_gene: .; CDR3aa: ASSSGQNTGELF
j_gene: TRBJ2-5; v_gene: TRBV7-2; d_gene: .; CDR3aa: ASSLNPVQGRRETQY
j_gene: TRBJ2-7; v_gene: TRBV20-1; d_gene: .; CDR3aa: SARERVRYEQY
j_gene: TRBJ2-5; v_gene: TRBV7-3; d_gene: .; CDR3aa: ASSLGARGTQY
j_gene: TRBJ2-1; v_gene: TRBV6-1; d_gene: TRBD2; CDR3aa: ASSELGGMGLAGEVEQF
j_gene: TRBJ2-7; v_gene: TRBV7-2; d_gene: .; CDR3aa: ASRSVRDSHYEQY